What follows describes a single T cell receptor (beta chain). Antigen: not known. The sample is drawn from a study of T cell responses to AZD1222 COVID-19 vaccine. Method: immunoSEQ multiplex PCR; TCRdb's copy keeps in-frame clones and lacks some. Altogether 72,000 or so clones are present, 80% to 90% being singletons, with the ten largest covering 25% to 35%. This CDR3 comprises 16 residues. The ends lost 1 base at V and 3 bases at J; junction bases unmatched: 8. Germline loops: CDR1 LGHDT, CDR2 YNNKEL (reference sequence). Investigators merged groups given second doses at roughly 4 or roughly 12 weeks. Study-wide findings and caveats: Clonal diversity was possibly underestimated, and the donors were mostly white British, with more females. Scientists sampled the repertoires only once the peak T cell response had passed. At 160-218 and 743-854, vaccine-associated CD4 TCRs were dominant, and they spanned spike.

The sequence was obtained from an adult who received the AZD1222 COVID-19 vaccine. The sequencing used peripheral blood, collected 28 days after the second AZD1222 dose. The V gene is TRBV3-1 (or the pseudogene TRBV3-2), the J gene TRBJ2-7, with 8 bases lining up with TRBD2. The CDR3 is CASSQGALAELYEQYF. CDR3 nucleotide sequence: TGTGCCAGCAGCCAAGGGGCACTAGCGGAGCTCTACGAGCAGTACTTC.